The rows below give T cell receptor beta chains drawn from one sample of a study of a mutant IDH1 vaccine in newly diagnosed glioma. TCRdb's copy holds only in-frame clones and misses some; the assay was immunoSEQ multiplex PCR. The repertoire holds over 45,000 clones, with around 84% as singletons. No cognate antigen is known for these TCRs. Material: PBMCs, obtained from a glioma patient whose treatment included an IDH1 peptide vaccine. These receptor sequences come from a woman aged 45 to 65 with glioma. Both conserved end residues are part of each CDR3. A D gene is named only where the DNA matches it firmly. The size of a clone is reported for some rows only, either as once, few or many, or as a class for expanded clones.

v_call	j_call	d_call	clone_size	cdr3_aa	cdr3_nt
TRBV7-9	TRBJ2-1	TRBD2	NA	CASSLGAVVAGGYNEQFF	TGTGCCAGCAGCTTAGGGGCGGTGGTAGCGGGCGGCTACAATGAGCAGTTCTTC
TRBV7-2	TRBJ2-5	NA	few	CASSWGLEQTQYF	TGTGCCAGCAGTTGGGGACTGGAGCAGACCCAGTACTTC
TRBV6-5	TRBJ1-1	NA	once	CASSSSVNTEAFF	TGTGCCAGCAGTTCCTCAGTGAACACTGAAGCTTTCTTT
TRBV4-2	TRBJ2-1	NA	once	CASSQDNRGWDEQFF	TGTGCCAGCAGCCAAGATAATCGGGGTTGGGATGAGCAGTTCTTC
TRBV5-1	TRBJ1-1	NA	NA	CASSFQGDTEAFF	TGCGCCAGCAGCTTTCAGGGCGACACTGAAGCTTTCTTT
TRBV6-1	TRBJ2-7	TRBD1	NA	CASSETGTGYYEQYF	TGTGCCAGCAGTGAAACCGGGACAGGGTATTACGAGCAGTACTTC
TRBV2	TRBJ1-2	NA	once	CASSNSRDLYGYTF	TGTGCCAGCAGTAACTCCAGGGACCTCTATGGCTACACCTTC
TRBV5-1	TRBJ1-1	NA	NA	CASSLATVNTEAFF	TGCGCCAGCAGCTTGGCCACGGTGAACACTGAAGCTTTCTTT
TRBV4-2	TRBJ1-2	TRBD1	NA	CASSQDPDRGTRGYTF	TGTGCCAGCAGCCAAGATCCTGACAGGGGGACGAGAGGCTACACCTTC
TRBV9	TRBJ2-2	TRBD2	NA	CASSVGYYGTSGAPNTGELFF	TGTGCCAGCAGCGTAGGGTACTATGGGACTAGCGGGGCTCCGAACACCGGGGAGCTGTTTTTT
TRBV21-1	TRBJ2-7	NA	NA	CASSKAQRDRGRYEQYF	TGTGCCAGCAGCAAAGCGCAGAGGGACAGGGGGCGCTACGAGCAGTACTTC
TRBV7-9	TRBJ1-4	NA	NA	CASSTSSGVGEKLFF	TGTGCCAGCAGTACCAGCTCAGGGGTTGGAGAAAAACTGTTTTTT
TRBV6-5	TRBJ1-5	NA	NA	CASSSRQFGNQPQHF	TGTGCCAGCAGTTCGAGACAGTTTGGAAATCAGCCCCAGCATTTT
TRBV10-3	TRBJ1-2	NA	NA	CAISSPSTGNYGYTF	TGTGCCATCAGCTCACCTAGTACAGGGAACTATGGCTACACCTTC
TRBV27	TRBJ2-1	TRBD1	NA	CASRERDRGSNEQFF	TGTGCCAGCAGGGAACGGGACAGGGGGTCAAATGAGCAGTTCTTC
TRBV2	TRBJ2-6	TRBD1	NA	CASSVQGAGANVLTF	TGTGCCAGCAGTGTTCAGGGGGCTGGGGCCAACGTCCTGACTTTC
TRBV19	TRBJ2-7	NA	NA	CAAGSVSYEQYF	TGTGCGGCGGGGTCCGTCTCCTACGAGCAGTACTTC
TRBV7-9	TRBJ2-3	NA	NA	CASSLAVAWDTQYF	TGTGCCAGCAGCTTAGCAGTTGCTTGGGATACGCAGTATTTT
TRBV5-4	TRBJ2-1	TRBD2	NA	CASSPGLASYNEQFF	TGTGCCAGCAGCCCCGGACTAGCCTCCTACAATGAGCAGTTCTTC
TRBV11-2	TRBJ2-7	NA	NA	CASSLNTGTYEQYF	TGTGCCAGCAGCTTAAATACAGGCACCTACGAGCAGTACTTC
TRBV29-1	TRBJ1-1	NA	NA	CSARRGGLEAFF	TGCAGCGCCCGAAGGGGTGGTTTGGAGGCTTTCTTT
TRBV19	TRBJ2-2	NA	NA	CASSRGTAGTGELFF	TGTGCCAGCAGTCGGGGAACGGCGGGAACCGGGGAGCTGTTTTTT
TRBV4-1	TRBJ1-5	TRBD1	NA	CASSHGQGWGNQPQHF	TGCGCCAGCAGCCACGGACAGGGATGGGGCAATCAGCCCCAGCATTTT
TRBV6-5	TRBJ2-7	NA	NA	CASSSKTGTEQYF	TGTGCCAGCAGCTCAAAAACAGGTACCGAGCAGTACTTC
TRBV2	TRBJ1-4	NA	NA	CASSRQGGLTSKKLFF	TGTGCCAGCAGCCGCCAAGGAGGGCTGACATCTAAAAAACTGTTTTTT
TRBV19	TRBJ2-2	TRBD1	NA	CASNEGAVTGELFF	TGTGCCAGTAACGAGGGGGCAGTCACCGGGGAGCTGTTTTTT
TRBV9	TRBJ2-3	NA	NA	CASSVEGRPSTDTQYF	TGTGCCAGCAGCGTAGAGGGGCGACCCAGCACAGATACGCAGTATTTT
TRBV7-6	TRBJ1-1	TRBD1	NA	CASSLSTGVVNTEAFF	TGTGCCAGCAGCCTGTCGACAGGGGTCGTGAACACTGAAGCTTTCTTT
TRBV20-1	TRBJ2-7	NA	NA	CSGLRQYEQYF	TGCAGTGGTCTGAGGCAGTACGAGCAGTACTTC
TRBV28	TRBJ2-5	NA	NA	CASSPPGLVGETQYF	TGTGCCAGCAGTCCCCCTGGGCTGGTTGGAGAGACCCAGTACTTC
TRBV4-1	TRBJ1-6	NA	NA	CASSQSPREVTLHF	TGCGCCAGCAGCCAAAGCCCCCGTGAGGTCACCCTCCACTTT
TRBV28	TRBJ2-4	NA	NA	CASSSTGTKILAKNIQYF	TGTGCCAGCAGTTCTACCGGGACAAAGATCTTAGCCAAAAACATTCAGTACTTC
TRBV7-9	TRBJ1-1	TRBD1	NA	CASSLASRSQGAGTEAFF	TGTGCCAGCAGCTTAGCCTCCAGGTCCCAGGGGGCTGGGACTGAAGCTTTCTTT
TRBV4-1	TRBJ1-2	NA	NA	CASSQGWGYTF	TGCGCCAGCAGCCAAGGCTGGGGCTACACCTTC
TRBV18	TRBJ1-6	NA	NA	CASSPVGGVYNSPLHF	TGTGCCAGCTCACCAGTCGGGGGAGTCTATAATTCACCCCTCCACTTT
TRBV10-3	TRBJ2-3	TRBD2	NA	CAISGTSGQSTDTQYF	TGTGCCATCAGCGGAACTAGCGGGCAAAGCACAGATACGCAGTATTTT
TRBV30	TRBJ1-5	NA	NA	CAWSLEQSNQPQHF	TGTGCCTGGAGTTTGGAACAGAGCAATCAGCCCCAGCATTTT
TRBV5-5	TRBJ1-4	NA	NA	CASSPHLDRALKLFF	TGTGCCAGCAGCCCCCACCTGGACCGGGCCCTGAAACTGTTTTTT
TRBV7-8	TRBJ1-5	NA	NA	CASSRSHSNQPQHF	TGTGCCAGCAGCCGTAGCCATAGCAATCAGCCCCAGCATTTT